Listed below are T cell receptor beta chains from one sample, sequenced in a study of shared clonotypes between healthy human individuals. TCRdb keeps only in-frame clones here, not all; method: immunoSEQ multiplex PCR. The repertoire includes about 2 million clones, 90% to 95% of them detected once, and roughly 0.13% sits in the top ten. The specimen was naive CD4+ T cells sorted from blood. These receptors were obtained from a man aged 18-30 years in good health. Each CDR3 is given with its conserved first and last residue. The order of the fields is V gene, clone size, J gene, D gene, CDR3 DNA, CDR3 protein. The D gene is left open where the match is weak. Clone size is given for some rows only: seen once, a few or many times, or a class if the clone is expanded.

v_gene: TRBV9; abundance: NA; j_gene: TRBJ2-1; d_gene: NA; CDR3nt: TGTGCCAGCAGCGTAGCTACTGGCTACAATGAGCAGTTCTTC; CDR3aa: CASSVATGYNEQFF
v_gene: TRBV10-1; abundance: NA; j_gene: TRBJ1-2; d_gene: TRBD1; CDR3nt: TGCGCCAACCATCGACAGGGGGAGGTTGGCTACACCTTC; CDR3aa: CANHRQGEVGYTF
v_gene: TRBV29-1; abundance: NA; j_gene: TRBJ2-1; d_gene: TRBD2; CDR3nt: TGCAGCGCCCAACTAGCGGGAGGTTCCTACAATGAGCAGTTCTTC; CDR3aa: CSAQLAGGSYNEQFF
v_gene: TRBV5-1; abundance: NA; j_gene: TRBJ1-4; d_gene: NA; CDR3nt: TGCGCCAGCAGCTTGGGTCCGACGGAAAAACTGTTTTTT; CDR3aa: CASSLGPTEKLFF
v_gene: TRBV9; abundance: NA; j_gene: TRBJ1-1; d_gene: NA; CDR3nt: TGTGCCAGCAGCGTAAGGCCTGCCCAGGGGACTGAAGCTTTCTTT; CDR3aa: CASSVRPAQGTEAFF
v_gene: TRBV4-1; abundance: NA; j_gene: TRBJ1-5; d_gene: TRBD1; CDR3nt: TGCGCCAGCAGCCAAGACAGGGGGAGCTATCAGCCCCAGCATTTT; CDR3aa: CASSQDRGSYQPQHF
v_gene: TRBV5-1; abundance: NA; j_gene: TRBJ1-1; d_gene: NA; CDR3nt: TGCGCCAGCAGCGAACGACCGAGTAACACTGAAGCTTTCTTT; CDR3aa: CASSERPSNTEAFF
v_gene: TRBV6-5; abundance: NA; j_gene: TRBJ2-5; d_gene: NA; CDR3nt: TGTGCCAGCACGAGACAAGAGACCCAGTACTTC; CDR3aa: CASTRQETQYF
v_gene: TRBV2; abundance: NA; j_gene: TRBJ2-7; d_gene: NA; CDR3nt: TGTGCCAGCAGGCTGGCGGTGGAGCAGTACTTC; CDR3aa: CASRLAVEQYF
v_gene: TRBV30; abundance: NA; j_gene: TRBJ1-6; d_gene: NA; CDR3nt: TGTGCCTGGAGTGTACTTTTCTCACCCCTCCACTTT; CDR3aa: CAWSVLFSPLHF
v_gene: TRBV4-1; abundance: NA; j_gene: TRBJ1-4; d_gene: TRBD1; CDR3nt: TGCGCCAGCAGCGAAGGACAGGGGGCGCGAGAAAAACTGTTTTTT; CDR3aa: CASSEGQGAREKLFF
v_gene: TRBV4-1; abundance: NA; j_gene: TRBJ1-1; d_gene: NA; CDR3nt: TGCGCCAGCAGCCAAGTTGGACTGAACACTGAAGCTTTCTTT; CDR3aa: CASSQVGLNTEAFF
v_gene: TRBV6-4; abundance: NA; j_gene: TRBJ1-2; d_gene: NA; CDR3nt: TGTGCCAGCAGTCTTTCCTCCTACGCTCCCGGGGGCTACACCTTC; CDR3aa: CASSLSSYAPGGYTF
v_gene: TRBV5-6; abundance: NA; j_gene: TRBJ2-3; d_gene: NA; CDR3nt: TGTGCCAGCAGCTTTGGGGTTAATACAGATACGCAGTATTTT; CDR3aa: CASSFGVNTDTQYF
v_gene: TRBV11-2; abundance: NA; j_gene: TRBJ1-4; d_gene: TRBD1; CDR3nt: TGTGCCAGCAGCTCAACAGGGGGGTTTGAAAAACTGTTTTTT; CDR3aa: CASSSTGGFEKLFF
v_gene: TRBV4-1; abundance: NA; j_gene: TRBJ1-6; d_gene: TRBD1; CDR3nt: TGCGCCAGCAGCCCCTTGGGTACAGGGGGTAATTCACCCCTCCACTTT; CDR3aa: CASSPLGTGGNSPLHF
v_gene: TRBV6-6; abundance: NA; j_gene: TRBJ2-4; d_gene: TRBD1; CDR3nt: TGTGCCAGCAGGCTCGACAGGGCAGACTTCAAAAACATTCAGTACTTC; CDR3aa: CASRLDRADFKNIQYF
v_gene: TRBV19; abundance: NA; j_gene: TRBJ2-1; d_gene: NA; CDR3nt: TGTGCCAGTAGTATCGGTACTAGCCCCTACAATGAGCAGTTCTTC; CDR3aa: CASSIGTSPYNEQFF
v_gene: TRBV5-1; abundance: NA; j_gene: TRBJ2-7; d_gene: TRBD1; CDR3nt: TGCGCCAGCAGCTTGCCCGGGACAGGTAACTCCTACGAGCAGTACTTC; CDR3aa: CASSLPGTGNSYEQYF
v_gene: TRBV1; abundance: NA; j_gene: TRBJ1-2; d_gene: NA; CDR3nt: TGCACCAGCCGGGACAGGAAAGCTAACTATGGCTACACCTTC; CDR3aa: CTSRDRKANYGYTF
v_gene: TRBV5-6; abundance: NA; j_gene: TRBJ2-1; d_gene: NA; CDR3nt: TGTGCCAGCAGCACCCTACAGGGTTTCACCTACAATGAGCAGTTCTTC; CDR3aa: CASSTLQGFTYNEQFF
v_gene: TRBV2; abundance: NA; j_gene: TRBJ1-2; d_gene: TRBD1; CDR3nt: TGTGCCAGCAGTGAAGTAAAAGGGGGCTACTATGGCTACACCTTC; CDR3aa: CASSEVKGGYYGYTF
v_gene: TRBV30; abundance: NA; j_gene: TRBJ1-2; d_gene: TRBD1; CDR3nt: TGTGCCTGGATCCAGGGACAGGGTCATGGCTACACCTTC; CDR3aa: CAWIQGQGHGYTF
v_gene: TRBV6-5; abundance: once; j_gene: TRBJ2-7; d_gene: NA; CDR3nt: TGTGCCAGCAGTTACGGTGTAACAGGGCTCTACGAGCAGTACTTC; CDR3aa: CASSYGVTGLYEQYF
v_gene: TRBV2; abundance: NA; j_gene: TRBJ2-2; d_gene: NA; CDR3nt: TGTGCCAGCAAAAGGGAGAGGGGTCACACCGGGGAGCTGTTTTTT; CDR3aa: CASKRERGHTGELFF
v_gene: TRBV5-4; abundance: NA; j_gene: TRBJ2-1; d_gene: TRBD2; CDR3nt: TGTGCCAGCAGCAGTCCCGCGGGAGGGCCCAATGAGCAGTTCTTC; CDR3aa: CASSSPAGGPNEQFF
v_gene: TRBV2; abundance: NA; j_gene: TRBJ2-7; d_gene: NA; CDR3nt: TGTGCCAGCAGGCAGAGGGGATTTGAGCAGTACTTC; CDR3aa: CASRQRGFEQYF
v_gene: TRBV7-2; abundance: NA; j_gene: TRBJ2-3; d_gene: NA; CDR3nt: TGTGCCAGCAGCTTGGAGGGGGCCGGCACAGATACGCAGTATTTT; CDR3aa: CASSLEGAGTDTQYF
v_gene: TRBV30; abundance: NA; j_gene: TRBJ2-5; d_gene: NA; CDR3nt: TGTGCCTGGAGCCTTCTACAAGAGACCCAGTACTTC; CDR3aa: CAWSLLQETQYF
v_gene: TRBV30; abundance: NA; j_gene: TRBJ1-1; d_gene: NA; CDR3nt: TGTGCCTGGAGTCCGTTGGGTAACACTGAAGCTTTCTTT; CDR3aa: CAWSPLGNTEAFF
v_gene: TRBV7-9; abundance: NA; j_gene: TRBJ1-4; d_gene: TRBD1; CDR3nt: TGTGCCAGCAGCCTTACAGGGGCGAATAATGAAAAACTGTTTTTT; CDR3aa: CASSLTGANNEKLFF
v_gene: TRBV28; abundance: NA; j_gene: TRBJ1-1; d_gene: NA; CDR3nt: TGTGCCAGCAGCCGCGGGTGGGGAACTGAAGCTTTCTTT; CDR3aa: CASSRGWGTEAFF
v_gene: TRBV6-5; abundance: NA; j_gene: TRBJ2-7; d_gene: NA; CDR3nt: TGTGCCAGCAGTTATTTTGGGGCTGGCGAGCAGTACTTC; CDR3aa: CASSYFGAGEQYF
v_gene: TRBV5-1; abundance: NA; j_gene: TRBJ2-7; d_gene: TRBD1; CDR3nt: TGCGCCAGCAGCTCGACCGGGACAGGGTTGTTGGGCGAGCAGTACTTT; CDR3aa: CASSSTGTGLLGEQYF
v_gene: TRBV6-1; abundance: NA; j_gene: TRBJ2-7; d_gene: TRBD1; CDR3nt: TGTGCCAGCCGGGACAGGGGATCCTACGAGCAGTACTTC; CDR3aa: CASRDRGSYEQYF
v_gene: TRBV27; abundance: NA; j_gene: TRBJ2-7; d_gene: TRBD2; CDR3nt: TGTGCCAGCAGTTACGGACTAGCGGGAGCCTACGAGCAGTACTTC; CDR3aa: CASSYGLAGAYEQYF
v_gene: TRBV28; abundance: NA; j_gene: TRBJ2-3; d_gene: NA; CDR3nt: TGTGCCAGCAGTCCCCCCTCCAGGTCCTGGGCAGATACGCAGTATTTT; CDR3aa: CASSPPSRSWADTQYF
v_gene: TRBV30; abundance: NA; j_gene: TRBJ2-2; d_gene: TRBD2; CDR3nt: TGTGCCTGGAGTTCGGGGGGAACCGCGAACACCGGGGAGCTGTTTTTT; CDR3aa: CAWSSGGTANTGELFF
v_gene: TRBV19; abundance: NA; j_gene: TRBJ2-5; d_gene: NA; CDR3nt: TGTGCCAGTAGTAGACAGTCCCAAGAGACCCAGTACTTC; CDR3aa: CASSRQSQETQYF
v_gene: TRBV2; abundance: NA; j_gene: TRBJ1-1; d_gene: NA; CDR3nt: TGTGCCAGCAGTGGGACCTACATGAACACTGAAGCTTTCTTT; CDR3aa: CASSGTYMNTEAFF
v_gene: TRBV11-2; abundance: NA; j_gene: TRBJ2-7; d_gene: NA; CDR3nt: TGTGCCAGCGGGCGGAGTACCTACGAGCAGTACTTC; CDR3aa: CASGRSTYEQYF
v_gene: TRBV9; abundance: NA; j_gene: TRBJ2-3; d_gene: NA; CDR3nt: TGTGCCAGCAGCCCCTACTCAGCGGCAGCTCCAGATACGCAGTATTTT; CDR3aa: CASSPYSAAAPDTQYF
v_gene: TRBV7-3; abundance: NA; j_gene: TRBJ2-3; d_gene: TRBD2; CDR3nt: TGTGCCAGCAGCTTACTTAGCGGGGGACGAGATACGCAGTATTTT; CDR3aa: CASSLLSGGRDTQYF
v_gene: TRBV4-1; abundance: NA; j_gene: TRBJ2-7; d_gene: NA; CDR3nt: TGCGCCAGCAGCCAAGGCCCTCCCTCCTACGAGCAGTACTTC; CDR3aa: CASSQGPPSYEQYF
v_gene: TRBV2; abundance: NA; j_gene: TRBJ1-4; d_gene: TRBD1; CDR3nt: TGTGCCAGCAGTCTACAGGGGACACTTAATGAAAAACTGTTTTTT; CDR3aa: CASSLQGTLNEKLFF
v_gene: TRBV19; abundance: NA; j_gene: TRBJ2-7; d_gene: NA; CDR3nt: TGTGCCAGTAGTCCCCGAGGGGGGGGCGAGCAGTACTTC; CDR3aa: CASSPRGGGEQYF
v_gene: TRBV5-1; abundance: NA; j_gene: TRBJ2-5; d_gene: TRBD2; CDR3nt: TGCGCCAGCAGCTCAAACCCTAGCGGGGCAATGTACCAAGAGACCCAGTACTTC; CDR3aa: CASSSNPSGAMYQETQYF
v_gene: TRBV4-1; abundance: NA; j_gene: TRBJ1-2; d_gene: NA; CDR3nt: TGCGCCAGCAGCCATGGCGTCAGGGATCTTAACTATGGCTACACCTTC; CDR3aa: CASSHGVRDLNYGYTF
v_gene: TRBV6-5; abundance: NA; j_gene: TRBJ2-7; d_gene: TRBD2; CDR3nt: TGTGCCAGCTCCGGGGCGGGGGGTCGTGAGCAGTACTTC; CDR3aa: CASSGAGGREQYF
v_gene: TRBV5-1; abundance: NA; j_gene: TRBJ2-7; d_gene: TRBD1; CDR3nt: TGCGCCAGCAGCTTGCCGGGACAGGGCTCCTACGAGCAGTACTTC; CDR3aa: CASSLPGQGSYEQYF
v_gene: TRBV18; abundance: NA; j_gene: TRBJ1-2; d_gene: NA; CDR3nt: TGTGCCAGCTCAACGGGGGCCGGCTATGGCTACACCTTC; CDR3aa: CASSTGAGYGYTF
v_gene: TRBV2; abundance: NA; j_gene: TRBJ2-1; d_gene: TRBD2; CDR3nt: TGTGCCAGCAGAGATCTAGCGGGGGGGCCGAATGAGCAGTTCTTC; CDR3aa: CASRDLAGGPNEQFF
v_gene: TRBV5-4; abundance: NA; j_gene: TRBJ2-3; d_gene: NA; CDR3nt: TGTGCCAGCAAGACGGGGGACCGGGGAGATACGCAGTATTTT; CDR3aa: CASKTGDRGDTQYF
v_gene: TRBV5-1; abundance: NA; j_gene: TRBJ2-1; d_gene: NA; CDR3nt: TGCGCCAGCAGCTCCGGGGACTCAATTGCAAATGAGCAGTTCTTC; CDR3aa: CASSSGDSIANEQFF
v_gene: TRBV19; abundance: NA; j_gene: TRBJ1-5; d_gene: NA; CDR3nt: TGTGCCAGTAGTGACAGTGGCTATAGCAATCAGCCCCAGCATTTT; CDR3aa: CASSDSGYSNQPQHF
v_gene: TRBV15; abundance: NA; j_gene: TRBJ1-3; d_gene: NA; CDR3nt: TGTGCCACCAGCAGAGATATGAACACCATATATTTT; CDR3aa: CATSRDMNTIYF
v_gene: TRBV7-9; abundance: once; j_gene: TRBJ1-1; d_gene: TRBD1; CDR3nt: TGTGCCAGCAGCTTAGCGCTGGGGACAGGGTTCAACACTGAAGCTTTCTTT; CDR3aa: CASSLALGTGFNTEAFF